The 28 T cell receptor beta chains presented below share a single source sample, sequenced in a study of blood T cell repertoires in COVID-19. The protocol was immunoSEQ multiplex PCR, while the TCRdb copy is restricted to in-frame clones and leaves out a portion. The repertoire consists of about 140,000 clones, with 85% to 90% occurring once and the leading ten covering 8.6%. The specimen was peripheral blood. These receptors were obtained from a woman aged 50 to 65 with active or convalescent COVID-19.

The V call is TRBV19, the J call TRBJ2-1, with 12 bases that match TRBD2. J was trimmed by 7 bases and V by 1 base; bases with no gene match: 8. CDR3 length: 17 amino acids. The germline gives CDR1 LNHDA, CDR2 SQIVND (reference sequence). CDR3 sequence (DNA): TGTGCCAGTAGTATAGGCTATACTAGCGGGAGGAGAAATGAGCAGTTCTTC. Amino acids: CASSIGYTSGRRNEQFF.

This rearrangement joins TRBV28 to TRBJ1-1, with no clear D. The V and J ends lost 1 base and 5 bases respectively, with 5 bases between them. The CDR3 has 12 residues. Germline V gene sequence: CDR1 MDHEN, CDR2 SYDVKM. The CDR3 DNA follows: TGTGCCAGCAGTTTATCCGGGACTGAAGCTTTCTTT. Its protein is CASSLSGTEAFF.

The chain has TRBV27 and TRBJ1-4; D possibly corresponds to TRBD1 (6 bases). V was trimmed by 6 bases and J by 7 bases, leaving 18 bases between them. The CDR3 consists of 15 residues. Per the germline V gene, CDR1 is MNHEY and CDR2 is SMNVEV (reference sequence). CDR3 nucleotide sequence: TGTGCCAGCAGCCGCATTGGACAGAGGGGTGAAAAACTGTTTTTT. Amino acids: CASSRIGQRGEKLFF.

The chain links TRBV27 to TRBJ2-3, with D perhaps TRBD2 (6 bases). The CDR3 is 12 residues long. V was clipped by 6 bases and J by 6 bases, with 10 bases between them. The germline V gene encodes CDR1 MNHEY and CDR2 SMNVEV (reference sequence). The CDR3 nucleotides are TGTGCCAGCAGGCGGGATGGGGATACGCAGTATTTT. As protein: CASRRDGDTQYF.

This clone was seen only once. The chain employs TRBV6-2 or TRBV6-3 and TRBJ1-6; TRBD1 is a possible D gene (5 bases). Deletions cut 5 bases from V and 7 bases from J, with 6 bases between. Germline CDR1 and CDR2: MNHEY and SVGEGT. This CDR3 is built from 12 residues. Here the CDR3 DNA reads TGTGCCAGCAGTAGACAGAATTCACCCCTCCACTTT. Protein product: CASSRQNSPLHF.

The chain uses TRBV6-5 and TRBJ2-4, with D possibly matching TRBD1 (6 bases). CDR3 size: 15 residues. Trimming removed 5 bases at V and 7 bases at J, with 18 bases between. Germline V gene data show CDR1 as MNHEY and CDR2 as SVGAGI. This CDR3 is CASSRMGALGNIQYF. CDR3 nucleotides: TGTGCCAGCAGTCGGATGGGGGCCCTCGGTAACATTCAGTACTTC.

The chain links TRBV3-1 (or the pseudogene TRBV3-2) to TRBJ2-7, with D possibly matching TRBD1 (5 bases). Trimming removed 2 bases at V and 4 bases at J, with 21 bases between. Germline assignment: CDR1 LGHDT and CDR2 YNNKEL (reference sequence). CDR3 size: 17 residues. In DNA, the CDR3 is TGTGCCAGCAGCCAACCGGTCTACCAGGGCGGACGGTACGAGCAGTACTTC. As protein: CASSQPVYQGGRYEQYF.

CDR3 region: CASSYRRQEYEKLFF. CDR3 sequence (DNA): TGTGCCAGCAGTTACAGGAGACAGGAATATGAAAAACTGTTTTTT. The J gene is TRBJ1-4, the V gene TRBV6-5; D perhaps matches TRBD1 (6 bases). V was cut by 2 bases and J by 6 bases, with 13 bases left in between. The CDR3 loop spans 15 amino acids. Per germline, CDR1 MNHEY and CDR2 SVGAGI.

This clone appeared a single time. The V call is TRBV20-1, the J call TRBJ2-1; D remains ambiguous. Germline V gene sequence: CDR1 DFQATT, CDR2 SNEGSKA (reference sequence). This CDR3 spans 11 amino acids. V dropped 7 bases and J dropped 2 bases, with 6 bases sitting between them. CDR3 loop: CSGRPYNEQFF. DNA for the CDR3: TGCAGTGGGAGACCCTACAATGAGCAGTTCTTC.

V is TRBV11-3 and J is TRBJ2-3; D might be TRBD1 (5 bases). Germline CDR1 is SGHNT and CDR2 is YENEEA. The CDR3 has 14 amino acids. V was shortened by 2 bases and J by 4 bases, with 10 bases between the two germline ends. CDR3 sequence (DNA): TGTGCCAGCAGCTTAACAGGCTCTTCAGATACGCAGTATTTT. It yields the protein CASSLTGSSDTQYF.

This CDR3 is CAWSAIGQGNTEAFF. In DNA form, the CDR3 reads TGTGCCTGGAGTGCAATCGGACAGGGGAACACTGAAGCTTTCTTT. The chain combines TRBV30 with TRBJ1-1, with TRBD1 identical over 8 bases. The germline V gene encodes CDR1 GTSNPN and CDR2 SVGIG (reference sequence). V was pared by 1 base and J by 1 base, with 5 bases of the junction left unmatched. The CDR3 runs to 15 residues.

This chain uses TRBV12-3 or TRBV12-4 with TRBJ1-2; maybe TRBD1 (5 bases). V lost 7 bases to trimming and J lost 4 bases, with 10 bases between them. The CDR3 spans 12 residues. The CDR3 DNA reads TGTGCCAGCACCCAGGGTTTCTATGGCTACACCTTC. Translating gives CASTQGFYGYTF.

The chain is built from TRBV10-3 and TRBJ1-1; D gene uncertain. V was clipped by 6 bases and J by 1 base, with 15 bases between them. The CDR3 totals 15 residues. Germline values: CDR1 ENHRY, CDR2 SYGVKD. DNA of the CDR3: TGTGCCATCAGCGCAGGTCACCCGAGGAACACTGAAGCTTTCTTT. Its translation: CAISAGHPRNTEAFF.

V gene TRBV19 combines with J gene TRBJ1-6; a possible D gene is TRBD1 (5 bases). The CDR3 totals 15 residues. The V gene's germline CDR1 is LNHDA and CDR2 SQIVND (reference sequence). Trimming stripped 5 bases from V and 6 bases from J, with 14 bases between. The CDR3 protein is CASSLRVQGNSPLHF. The CDR3 DNA reads TGTGCCAGTAGTCTCCGGGTCCAGGGTAATTCACCCCTCCACTTT.

The chain joins TRBV28 to TRBJ1-2, with 8 bases lining up with TRBD1. V shed 3 bases, J shed 8 bases, and the junction held 14 bases outside the gene matches. The CDR3 contains 16 residues. CDR1 is MDHEN, CDR2 SYDVKM, per germline. The CDR3 loop is CASSFVFIDRGKGYTF. In DNA form, the CDR3 reads TGTGCCAGCAGTTTCGTTTTTATAGACAGGGGTAAGGGCTACACCTTC.

The gene calls are TRBV30 and TRBJ2-3; 8 nucleotides match TRBD2. Per germline, CDR1 GTSNPN and CDR2 SVGIG (reference sequence). This CDR3 comprises 15 residues. The DNA for the CDR3 is TGTGCTCGGAAGGCGAGCGGGGGCGGGACAGATACGCAGTATTTT. As protein: CARKASGGGTDTQYF.

The rearrangement joins TRBV18 to TRBJ2-7, with 8 bases identical to TRBD1. CDR1 and CDR2 from the germline V gene are KGHSH and LQKENI. V shed 2 bases and J 7 bases; nucleotides not matched to a gene: 13. This CDR3 spans 16 amino acids. The CDR3 region is CASSPAEGQGLGEQYF. For the CDR3, the DNA is TGTGCCAGCTCACCAGCGGAAGGACAGGGTTTAGGGGAGCAGTACTTC.

This clone was recorded a few times. V is TRBV7-2 and J is TRBJ1-5, with 7 bases fitting TRBD1. Germline-derived CDR1 and CDR2 are SGHTA and FQGNSA. The CDR3 contains 16 residues. The V and J ends lost 0 bases and 3 bases, in that order; junction bases with no gene match: 5. The CDR3 here is CASSLAGTGVNQPQHF. The CDR3 region has the DNA TGTGCCAGCAGCTTAGCGGGAACAGGGGTCAATCAGCCCCAGCATTTT.

This chain connects TRBV27 to TRBJ1-2; TRBD1 agrees at 8 bases. CDR3 length equals 15 residues. Trimming took 4 bases from V and 4 from J; bases not matched to a gene: 8. Germline CDR1 is MNHEY and CDR2 is SMNVEV (reference sequence). CDR3 sequence: CASSSRTGMIYGYTF. CDR3 DNA sequence: TGTGCCAGCAGTTCCCGGACAGGGATGATCTATGGCTACACCTTC.

The J gene is TRBJ2-7, the V gene TRBV4-3, with a possible D match to TRBD2 (6 bases). With 2 bases removed from V and 0 bases from J, the gap between germline ends came to 17 bases. CDR3 length equals 17 residues. The germline V gene encodes CDR1 LGHNA and CDR2 YSLEER. CDR3 in DNA: TGCGCCAGCAGCCAACAAATAGCGGCCTCGAGCTCCTACGAGCAGTACTTC. It specifies CASSQQIAASSSYEQYF.

The chain joins TRBV6-5 to TRBJ2-2; possibly TRBD1 for D (6 bases). The germline gives CDR1 MNHEY, CDR2 SVGAGI. The CDR3 runs 13 residues. Trimming took off 5 bases at V and 9 bases at J, with 13 bases between the two ends. For the CDR3, the DNA is TGTGCCAGCAGTCCCTTCAGGGGAAGGGAGCTGTTTTTT. This sequence encodes CASSPFRGRELFF.

The CDR3 protein is CASSFMTAGNTIYF. The DNA for the CDR3 is TGTGCCAGCAGTTTTATGACAGCTGGAAACACCATATATTTT. The rearrangement joins TRBV28 to TRBJ1-3; maybe TRBD1 (5 bases). The CDR3 contains 14 residues. The germline CDR1 and CDR2 sequences are MDHEN and SYDVKM. Trimming left V 3 bases short and J 2 bases short, with 8 bases between.

This clone was detected once. This chain connects TRBV10-3 to TRBJ2-2; D not resolved. This CDR3 region has 13 residues. V was clipped by 8 bases and J by 5 bases, with 12 bases between them. The germline V gene encodes CDR1 ENHRY and CDR2 SYGVKD. DNA for the CDR3: TGTGCCATCGGTTCTAGAGGTACCGGGGAGCTGTTTTTT. This codes for CAIGSRGTGELFF.

This clone is a singleton in its sample. The chain employs TRBV30 and TRBJ1-5; 7 bases line up with TRBD1. This CDR3 is 13 amino acids long. After removal of 4 bases from V and 3 bases from J, the junction contained 3 bases not matched to a gene. Germline-derived CDR1 and CDR2 are GTSNPN and SVGIG (reference sequence). CDR3 amino acids: CAWTQGFNQPQHF. The CDR3 bases are TGTGCCTGGACACAGGGGTTCAATCAGCCCCAGCATTTT. The full variable domain, its missing parts supplied by reference TRBV30 and TRBJ1-5, is SQTIHQWPATLVQPVGSPLSLECTVEGTSNPNLYWYRQAAGRGLQLLFYSVGIGQISSEVPQNLSASRPQDRQFILSSKKLLLSDSGFYLCAWTQGFNQPQHFGDGTRLSIL.

CDR3 nucleotide sequence: TGTGCCAGCAGTTCGCCAGTGAACACTGAAGCTTTCTTT. This encodes CASSSPVNTEAFF. The genes are TRBV27 and TRBJ1-1; D is ambiguous. Germline V CDR1 and CDR2: MNHEY, SMNVEV (reference sequence). Trimming removed 4 bases at V and 0 bases at J, with 6 bases between. This CDR3 spans 13 amino acids.

The J gene is TRBJ1-2, the V gene TRBV7-2, with a tentative D call TRBD1 (6 bases). Trimming cost V 5 bases and J 3 bases, with 16 bases left between them. Germline V lookup: CDR1 SGHTA, CDR2 FQGNSA. This CDR3 is 15 amino acids long. The CDR3, as DNA: TGTGCCAGCAGCCCCTCGGCGGGGGCGGACTATGGCTACACCTTC. Translated, it gives CASSPSAGADYGYTF.

V usage is TRBV25-1 and J usage is TRBJ2-7; TRBD2 might be the D (6 bases). CDR1 and CDR2 (germline): MGHDK, SYGVNS. The CDR3 spans 14 residues. V was clipped by 6 bases and J by 2 bases, with 14 bases between them. The CDR3 sequence: CASSMEGGAYEQYF. CDR3 DNA: TGTGCCAGCAGCATGGAGGGCGGAGCCTACGAGCAGTACTTC.

The chain joins TRBV5-4 to TRBJ2-7; 10 bases agree with TRBD1. Trimming at V came to 5 bases and at J to 3 bases, leaving 8 bases not matched to a gene. The germline gives CDR1 SGHNT, CDR2 YYREEE (reference sequence). This CDR3 is 15 amino acids long. CDR3 DNA: TGTGCCAGCAGTTCGGGACAGGGGATGAGCTACGAGCAGTACTTC. Amino acid sequence: CASSSGQGMSYEQYF.